The clone carrying this T cell receptor (beta chain) was detected a few times. Antigen: not known. The entry originates in a study of blood T cells in healthy people across ages. Whole-study findings and limits: Considered underestimates were the diversity estimates obtained from one million T cells.

This CDR3 is built from 16 residues. Germline CDR1 and CDR2: SGDLS and YYNGEE. V lost 0 bases to trimming and J lost 3 bases, with 14 bases between them. A second PCR, run for about 6 to 11 cycles, used a sample-barcoded 5' primer plus a J-beta primer mix. One entry per CDR3 protein results from TCRdb running MiXCR on the 5' RACE reads. The data show some 1.6 million distinct CDR3 sequences, approximately 32% seen once. The sample comprised blood. V is TRBV9 and J is TRBJ2-3, with D perhaps matching TRBD2 (7 bases). The source is a woman in her twenties or thirties in good health. The CDR3 coding sequence is TGTGCCAGCAGCGTAGCGAGGGGGGGGGCAACAGATACGCAGTATTTT. Translated, it gives CASSVARGGATDTQYF.